These 18 T cell receptor beta chains were all obtained from the same sample, sequenced in a study of OX40 agonist ivuxolimab in advanced cancers. Profiling relied on immunoSEQ multiplex PCR, and the TCRdb table lists in-frame clones only, not all of them. The table lists about 74,000 clones, roughly 83% of them singletons, with approximately 6.9% in the top ten. The sequenced sample was CD4+ or CD8+ T cells sorted from blood, obtained in a trial of the OX40 agonist ivuxolimab. These receptors came from an adult with an advanced solid tumor such as melanoma, head and neck, liver or kidney cancer.

The chain carries TRBV2 and TRBJ2-2; D is possibly TRBD1 or TRBD2 (6 bases each). Germline loops: CDR1 SNHLY, CDR2 FYNNEI. Trimming pared 4 bases from V and 7 bases from J, leaving 13 bases between. There are 14 residues in the CDR3. The chain's CDR3 is CASSVAGEVGELFF. The CDR3 nucleotides read TGTGCCAGCAGTGTGGCAGGGGAGGTCGGGGAGCTGTTTTTT. The whole variable domain, remainder taken from reference TRBV2 and TRBJ2-2, is EPEVTQTPSHQVTQMGQEVILRCVPISNHLYFYWYRQILGQKVEFLVSFYNNEISEKSEIFDDQFSVERPDGSNFTLKIRSTKLEDSAMYFCASSVAGEVGELFFGEGSRLTVL.

The chain links TRBV6-5 to TRBJ2-7, with D perhaps matching TRBD1 or TRBD2 (5 bases each). Germline V lookup: CDR1 MNHEY, CDR2 SVGAGI. Trimming removed 6 bases at V and 1 base at J, with 10 bases between. This CDR3 comprises 13 residues. The CDR3 spells CASSQGRSYEQYF. The DNA for the CDR3 is TGTGCCAGCAGCCAGGGACGGTCCTACGAGCAGTACTTC.

This chain joins TRBV10-3 and TRBJ2-1; no definite D call. Trimming took 6 bases from V and 0 from J, leaving 12 bases between them. This CDR3 contains 15 residues. The V gene's germline CDR1 is ENHRY and CDR2 SYGVKD. CDR3 sequence (DNA): TGTGCCATCAGGCCGGTGGGCAGCTCCTACAATGAGCAGTTCTTC. It encodes CAIRPVGSSYNEQFF.

The chain combines TRBV6-1 with TRBJ2-4, with TRBD1 as a possible D gene (5 bases). Germline V gene lookup returns CDR1 MNHNS and CDR2 SASEGT. V was pared by 2 bases and J by 6 bases, with 8 bases between. The CDR3 is made up of 13 amino acids. CDR3 sequence reads: CASSELRGNIQYF. The CDR3 DNA is TGTGCCAGCAGTGAATTAAGGGGAAACATTCAGTACTTC.

This rearrangement joins TRBV19 to TRBJ2-1, with 12 bases that match TRBD2. With 3 bases clipped from V and 8 bases from J, the junction kept 5 bases outside the gene matches. CDR1 is LNHDA and CDR2 is SQIVND in the germline V gene (reference sequence). The CDR3 is 15 amino acids. Here the CDR3 reads CASSMPTSGRDEQFF. Written as DNA, the CDR3 is TGTGCCAGTAGTATGCCGACTAGCGGGAGAGATGAGCAGTTCTTC.

This rearrangement joins TRBV5-8 to TRBJ1-5; D perhaps matches TRBD1 (6 bases). V was cut by 3 bases and J by 2 bases, with 15 bases left in between. This CDR3 region has 16 residues. Germline lookup yields CDR1 SGHTS and CDR2 YDEGEE. The CDR3 DNA reads as TGTGCCAGCAGCTACTACAGGGCCGGAGGCAATCAGCCCCAGCATTTT. Translated, it gives CASSYYRAGGNQPQHF.

This sequence joins TRBV30 and TRBJ2-2; TRBD1 is a possible D gene (5 bases). The CDR3 is 13 amino acids. Germline CDR1 GTSNPN, CDR2 SVGIG (reference sequence). Trimming left V 4 bases short and J 3 bases short, with 9 bases between. CDR3 in DNA: TGTGCCTGGATAGAGACAGACACCGGGGAGCTGTTTTTT. Its protein is CAWIETDTGELFF.

The CDR3 region is CASSQGDGPYEQYF. CDR3 DNA: TGCGCCAGCAGCCAAGGTGACGGTCCCTACGAGCAGTACTTC. The chain couples TRBV4-1 to TRBJ2-5; D is uncertain. Matching the DNA end better, TRBJ2-7 makes the J call doubtful. From germline, CDR1 is MGHRA and CDR2 YSYEKL. The length of the CDR3 is 14 residues.

V usage is TRBV19 and J usage is TRBJ2-3; D is ambiguous. Per germline, CDR1 LNHDA and CDR2 SQIVND (reference sequence). This CDR3 has 15 amino acids. With 5 bases removed from V and 0 bases from J, the gap between germline ends came to 12 bases. CDR3 in amino acids: CASSARQDSTDTQYF. The CDR3 DNA follows: TGTGCCAGTAGTGCCCGCCAAGACAGCACAGATACGCAGTATTTT.

This rearrangement joins TRBV12-5 to TRBJ1-5; D not resolved. Trimming left V 5 bases short and J 5 bases short, with 4 bases between. CDR3 length: 11 residues. Germline loops: CDR1 LGHNT, CDR2 FRNRAP. The CDR3 coding sequence is TGTGCTAGTGGTCCCTATCAGCCCCAGCATTTT. This codes for CASGPYQPQHF.

This chain joins TRBV19 and TRBJ2-1; 14 bases line up with TRBD2. The CDR3 runs to 15 residues. Per germline, CDR1 LNHDA and CDR2 SQIVND (reference sequence). The J segment lost 6 bases and the V segment lost 7 bases, leaving 5 bases of the junction unmatched. DNA for the CDR3: TGTGCCAGTAAATTAGGACTAGCGGGAGGCAATGAGCAGTTCTTC. It encodes CASKLGLAGGNEQFF.

The V gene is TRBV7-6, the J gene TRBJ2-7; maybe TRBD1 (5 bases). Deletions cut 5 bases from V and 2 bases from J, with 19 bases between. CDR1 is SGHVS and CDR2 is FNYEAQ in the germline V gene. There are 16 residues in the CDR3. The CDR3 DNA follows: TGTGCCAGCAGCCCTCGGGCAGTGACAGCAGCCTACGAGCAGTACTTC. Protein: CASSPRAVTAAYEQYF. The variable domain in full, with the rest retrieved from reference TRBV7-6 and TRBJ2-7, is GAGVSQSPRYKVTKRGQDVALRCDPISGHVSLYWYRQALGQGPEFLTYFNYEAQQDKSGLPNDRFSAERPEGSISTLTIQRTEQRDSAMYRCASSPRAVTAAYEQYFGPGTRLTVT.

The chain employs TRBV7-2 and TRBJ2-3; 9 nucleotides align to TRBD2. The V gene end was trimmed by 0 bases and the J gene end by 4 bases; junction bases not matched to a gene: 5. This CDR3 region has 16 residues. Germline V CDR1 and CDR2: SGHTA, FQGNSA. CDR3 region: CASSLAGGRGADTQYF. The CDR3 nucleotides are TGTGCCAGCAGCTTAGCGGGCGGGAGGGGGGCAGATACGCAGTATTTT.

The chain combines TRBV7-9 with TRBJ2-7; D remains ambiguous. The CDR3 is 11 residues long. Deletions cut 3 bases from V and 4 bases from J, with 4 bases between. Germline V gene data show CDR1 as SEHNR and CDR2 as FQNEAQ (reference sequence). The chain's CDR3 is CASSLVYEQYF. The CDR3 coding sequence is TGTGCCAGCAGCTTGGTTTACGAGCAGTACTTC.

The V gene is TRBV7-2, the J gene TRBJ1-3; D is uncertain. The CDR3 contains 13 residues. Trimming took off 5 bases at V and 4 bases at J, with 9 bases between the two ends. Germline V gene sequence: CDR1 SGHTA, CDR2 FQGNSA. CDR3 coding DNA: TGTGCCAGCAGCACCAGCCTCGGAAACACCATATATTTT. Translating gives CASSTSLGNTIYF.

The chain uses TRBV19 and TRBJ2-4; the D gene is possibly TRBD2 (5 bases). V was shortened by 4 bases and J by 3 bases, with 7 bases between the two germline ends. The V gene's germline CDR1 is LNHDA and CDR2 SQIVND (reference sequence). The CDR3 runs to 13 residues. CDR3 DNA: TGTGCCAGTAGTAGCGGACTCAAAAACATTCAGTACTTC. This gives the protein CASSSGLKNIQYF.

This chain links TRBV5-1 with TRBJ2-4; D could derive from TRBD1 or TRBD2 (5 bases each). The germline CDR1 and CDR2 sequences are SGHRS and YFSETQ. V was clipped by 0 bases and J by 8 bases, with 12 bases between them. The CDR3 totals 14 residues. The CDR3 DNA reads TGCGCCAGCAGCTTGGGAGGGGATGGTGACATTCAGTACTTC. It codes for CASSLGGDGDIQYF. The complete variable domain, with remaining parts taken from reference TRBV5-1 and TRBJ2-4, reads KAGVTQTPRYLIKTRGQQVTLSCSPISGHRSVSWYQQTPGQGLQFLFEYFSETQRNKGNFPGRFSGRQFSNSRSEMNVSTLELGDSALYLCASSLGGDGDIQYFGAGTRLSVL.

This sequence joins TRBV19 and TRBJ1-2, with a possible D match to TRBD1 (5 bases). CDR1 and CDR2 (germline): LNHDA, SQIVND (reference sequence). Trimming stripped 5 bases from V and 3 bases from J, with 13 bases between. CDR3 length equals 14 residues. CDR3 nucleotide sequence: TGTGCCAGTAGTCTCCAGGGAGTGGACTATGGCTACACCTTC. This translates into CASSLQGVDYGYTF. The complete variable domain, with remaining parts taken from reference TRBV19 and TRBJ1-2, reads DGGITQSPKYLFRKEGQNVTLSCEQNLNHDAMYWYRQDPGQGLRLIYYSQIVNDFQKGDIAEGYSVSREKKESFPLTVTSAQKNPTAFYLCASSLQGVDYGYTFGSGTRLTVV.